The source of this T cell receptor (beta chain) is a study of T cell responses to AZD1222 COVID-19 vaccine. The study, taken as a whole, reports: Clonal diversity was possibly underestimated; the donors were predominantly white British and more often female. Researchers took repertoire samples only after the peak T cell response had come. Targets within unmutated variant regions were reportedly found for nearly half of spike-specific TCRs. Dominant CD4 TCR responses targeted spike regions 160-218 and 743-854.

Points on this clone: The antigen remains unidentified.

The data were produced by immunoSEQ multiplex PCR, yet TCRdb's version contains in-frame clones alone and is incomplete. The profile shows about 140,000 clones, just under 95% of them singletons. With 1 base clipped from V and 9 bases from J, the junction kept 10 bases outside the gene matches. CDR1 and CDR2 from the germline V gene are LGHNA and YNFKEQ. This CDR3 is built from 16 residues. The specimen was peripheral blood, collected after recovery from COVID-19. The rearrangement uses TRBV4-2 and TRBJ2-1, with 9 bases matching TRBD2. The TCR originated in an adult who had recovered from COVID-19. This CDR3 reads CASSQGSSGSRAEQFF. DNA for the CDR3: TGTGCCAGCAGCCAAGGGAGTAGCGGGAGTAGGGCTGAGCAGTTCTTC.